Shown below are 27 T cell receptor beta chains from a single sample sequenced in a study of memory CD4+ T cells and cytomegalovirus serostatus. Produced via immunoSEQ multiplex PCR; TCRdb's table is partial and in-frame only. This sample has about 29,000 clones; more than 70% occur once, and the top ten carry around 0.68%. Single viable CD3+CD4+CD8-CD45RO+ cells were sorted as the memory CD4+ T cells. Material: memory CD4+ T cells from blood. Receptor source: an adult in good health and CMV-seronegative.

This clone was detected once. The CDR3 coding sequence is TGTGCCAGCAGCTTAGCGGGGGGCGGGTATGGCTACACCTTC. It yields the protein CASSLAGGGYGYTF. This chain connects TRBV11-2 to TRBJ1-2; D possibly corresponds to TRBD1 (6 bases). The germline CDR1 and CDR2 sequences are SGHAT and FQNNGV. Trimming shortened V by 1 base and J by 5 bases, and 11 bases separated the two germline ends. This CDR3 spans 14 amino acids.

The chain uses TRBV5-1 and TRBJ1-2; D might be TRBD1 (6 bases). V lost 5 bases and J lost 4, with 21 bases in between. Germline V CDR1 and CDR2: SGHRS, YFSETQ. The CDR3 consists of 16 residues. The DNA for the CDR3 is TGCGCCAGCAGAGACAGGAGCCATTCCGCTGTCTATGGCTACACCTTC. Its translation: CASRDRSHSAVYGYTF.

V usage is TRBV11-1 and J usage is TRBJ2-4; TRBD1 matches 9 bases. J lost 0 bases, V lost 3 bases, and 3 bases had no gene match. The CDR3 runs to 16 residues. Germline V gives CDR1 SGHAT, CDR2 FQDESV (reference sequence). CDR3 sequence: CASSLDRGTAKNIQYF. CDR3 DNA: TGTGCCAGCAGCTTGGACAGGGGCACAGCCAAAAACATTCAGTACTTC.

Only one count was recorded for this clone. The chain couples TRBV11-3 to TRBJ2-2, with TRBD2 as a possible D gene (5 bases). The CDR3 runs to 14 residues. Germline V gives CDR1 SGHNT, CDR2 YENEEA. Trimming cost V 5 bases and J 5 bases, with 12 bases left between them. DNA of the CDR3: TGTGCCAGCAGCAAAGCGGAGACAACCGGGGAGCTGTTTTTT. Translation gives CASSKAETTGELFF.

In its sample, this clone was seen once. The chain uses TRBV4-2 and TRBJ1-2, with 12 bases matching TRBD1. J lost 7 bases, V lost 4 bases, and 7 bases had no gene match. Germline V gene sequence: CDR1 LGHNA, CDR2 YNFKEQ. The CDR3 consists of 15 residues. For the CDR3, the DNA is TGTGCCAGCAGCCGAGGGACAGGGGGCTCTCGTGGCTACACCTTC. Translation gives CASSRGTGGSRGYTF.

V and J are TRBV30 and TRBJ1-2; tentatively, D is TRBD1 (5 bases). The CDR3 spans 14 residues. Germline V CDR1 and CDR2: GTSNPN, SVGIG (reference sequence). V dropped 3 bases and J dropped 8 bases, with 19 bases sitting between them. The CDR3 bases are TGTGCCTGGAGAGCTAGGACGGAAGGGGCAGGCTACACCTTC. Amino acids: CAWRARTEGAGYTF.

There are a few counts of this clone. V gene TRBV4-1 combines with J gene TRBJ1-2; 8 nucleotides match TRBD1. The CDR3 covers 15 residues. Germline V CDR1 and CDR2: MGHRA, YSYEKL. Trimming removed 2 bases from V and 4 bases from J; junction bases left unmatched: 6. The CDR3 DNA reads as TGCGCCAGCAGCCAACCCCAGGGGGCGATCTATGGCTACACCTTC. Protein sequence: CASSQPQGAIYGYTF.

As DNA, the CDR3 is TGTGCCATCCGGACAGGGACCTCTTATGGCTACACCTTC. This codes for CAIRTGTSYGYTF. The chain joins TRBV6-1 to TRBJ1-2; 8 bases map to TRBD1. The CDR3 has 13 residues. Germline V CDR1 and CDR2: MNHNS, SASEGT. Trimming removed 10 bases from V and 5 bases from J; junction bases left unmatched: 9.

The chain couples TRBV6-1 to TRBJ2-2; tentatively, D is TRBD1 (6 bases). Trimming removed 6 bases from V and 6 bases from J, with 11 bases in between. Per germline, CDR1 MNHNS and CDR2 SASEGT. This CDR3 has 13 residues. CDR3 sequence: CASRVDRPGELFF. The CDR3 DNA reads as TGTGCCAGCAGGGTCGACAGGCCCGGGGAGCTGTTTTTT.

The CDR3 nucleotides read TGTGCCAGCAGCTTGTCGGTGAACACTGAAGCTTTCTTT. This sequence encodes CASSLSVNTEAFF. This sequence joins TRBV5-6 and TRBJ1-1; unclear D gene. This CDR3 spans 13 amino acids. Germline loops: CDR1 SGHDT, CDR2 YYEEEE. The V end was cut by 1 base, the J end by 0 bases, with 4 bases between.

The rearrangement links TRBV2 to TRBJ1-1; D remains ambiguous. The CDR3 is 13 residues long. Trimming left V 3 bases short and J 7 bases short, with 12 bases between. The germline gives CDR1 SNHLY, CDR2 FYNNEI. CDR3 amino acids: CASSESPGREAFF. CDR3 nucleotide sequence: TGTGCCAGCAGTGAGTCGCCCGGCCGTGAAGCTTTCTTT.

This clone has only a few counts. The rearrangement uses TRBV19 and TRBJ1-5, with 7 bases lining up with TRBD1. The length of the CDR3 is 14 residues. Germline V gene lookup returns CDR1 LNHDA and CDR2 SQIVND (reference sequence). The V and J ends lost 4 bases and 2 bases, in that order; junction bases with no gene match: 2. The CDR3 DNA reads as TGTGCCAGTAGTAGGACAGGAGGCAATCAGCCCCAGCATTTT. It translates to CASSRTGGNQPQHF.

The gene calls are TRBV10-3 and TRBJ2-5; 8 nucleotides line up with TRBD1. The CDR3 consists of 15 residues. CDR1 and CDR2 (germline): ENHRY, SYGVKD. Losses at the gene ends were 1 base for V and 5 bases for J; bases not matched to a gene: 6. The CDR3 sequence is CAISELDRGGETQYF. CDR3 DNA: TGTGCCATCAGTGAGTTAGACAGGGGTGGGGAGACCCAGTACTTC.

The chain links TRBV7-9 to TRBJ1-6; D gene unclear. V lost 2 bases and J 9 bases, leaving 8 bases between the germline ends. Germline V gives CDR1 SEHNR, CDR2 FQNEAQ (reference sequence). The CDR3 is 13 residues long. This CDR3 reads CASSLRESSPLHF. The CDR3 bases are TGTGCCAGCAGCTTACGCGAGTCTTCACCCCTCCACTTT.

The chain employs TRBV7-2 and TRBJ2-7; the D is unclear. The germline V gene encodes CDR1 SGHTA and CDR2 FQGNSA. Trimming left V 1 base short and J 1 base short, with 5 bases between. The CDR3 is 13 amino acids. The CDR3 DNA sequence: TGTGCCAGCAGCTTAGGGGATTCCTACGAGCAGTACTTC. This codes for CASSLGDSYEQYF.

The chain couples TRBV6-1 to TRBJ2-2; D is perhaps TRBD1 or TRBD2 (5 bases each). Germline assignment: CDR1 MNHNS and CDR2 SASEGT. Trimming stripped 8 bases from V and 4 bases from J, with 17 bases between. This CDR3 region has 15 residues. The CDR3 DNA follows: TGTGCCAGCCAAAGAGGGGTCACTACCACCGGGGAGCTGTTTTTT. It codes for CASQRGVTTTGELFF.

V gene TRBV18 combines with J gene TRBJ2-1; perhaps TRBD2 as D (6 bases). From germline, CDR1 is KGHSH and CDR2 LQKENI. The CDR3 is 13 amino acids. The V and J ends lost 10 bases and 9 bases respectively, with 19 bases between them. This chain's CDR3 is CANDGGPGGEQFF. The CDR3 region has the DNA TGTGCCAACGACGGGGGTCCCGGCGGTGAGCAGTTCTTC.

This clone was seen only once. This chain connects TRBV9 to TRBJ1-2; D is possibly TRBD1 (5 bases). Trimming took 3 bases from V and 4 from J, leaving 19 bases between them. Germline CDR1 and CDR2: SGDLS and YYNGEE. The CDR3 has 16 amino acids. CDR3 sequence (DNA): TGTGCCAGCAGCGCTGAGTCCCCTCGGGGGGGCTATGGCTACACCTTC. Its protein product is CASSAESPRGGYGYTF.

CDR3: CASSALAGAPGTQYF. The CDR3 region has the DNA TGTGCCAGCAGTGCCCTAGCGGGGGCTCCTGGGACCCAGTACTTC. The chain carries TRBV2 and TRBJ2-5; TRBD2 matches at 10 bases. The trim removed 4 bases at V and 7 bases at J, leaving 9 bases unmatched. Per germline, CDR1 SNHLY and CDR2 FYNNEI. The CDR3 spans 15 residues.

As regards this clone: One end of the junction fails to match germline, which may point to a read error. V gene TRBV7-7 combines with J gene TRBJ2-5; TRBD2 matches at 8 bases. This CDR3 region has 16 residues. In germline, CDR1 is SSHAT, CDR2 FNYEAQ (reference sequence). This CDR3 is CASSLGFSGGQETQYF. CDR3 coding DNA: TGTGCTAGCAGCTTAGGTTTCAGCGGGGGCCAAGAGACCCAGTACTTC. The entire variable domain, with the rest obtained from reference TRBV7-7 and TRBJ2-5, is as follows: GAGVSQSPRYKVTKRGQDVTLRCDPISSHATLYWYQQALGQGPEFLTYFNYEAQPDKSGLPSDRFSAERPEGSISTLTIQRTEQRDSAMYRCASSLGFSGGQETQYFGPGTRLLVL.

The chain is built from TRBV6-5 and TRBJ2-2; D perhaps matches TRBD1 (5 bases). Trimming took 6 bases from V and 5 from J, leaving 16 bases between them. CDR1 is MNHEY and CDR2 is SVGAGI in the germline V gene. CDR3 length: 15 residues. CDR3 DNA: TGTGCCAGCAGGAGCAATCCGACAGCTACCGGGGAGCTGTTTTTT. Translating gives CASRSNPTATGELFF.

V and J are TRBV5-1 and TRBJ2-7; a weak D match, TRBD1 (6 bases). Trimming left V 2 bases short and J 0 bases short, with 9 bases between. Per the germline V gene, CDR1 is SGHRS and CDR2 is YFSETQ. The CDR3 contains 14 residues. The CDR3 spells CASSFRGSSYEQYF. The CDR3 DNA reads TGCGCCAGCAGCTTCAGGGGAAGCTCCTACGAGCAGTACTTC.

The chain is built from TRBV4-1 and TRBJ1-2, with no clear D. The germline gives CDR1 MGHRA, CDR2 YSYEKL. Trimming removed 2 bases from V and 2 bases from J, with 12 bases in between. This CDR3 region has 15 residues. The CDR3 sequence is CASSQSEGRNYGYTF. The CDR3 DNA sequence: TGCGCCAGCAGCCAATCTGAAGGGCGGAACTATGGCTACACCTTC.

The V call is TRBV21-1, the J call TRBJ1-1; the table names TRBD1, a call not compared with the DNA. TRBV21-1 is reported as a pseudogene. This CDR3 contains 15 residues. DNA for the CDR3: TGTGCCAGCAGCAAAGGGTTTCAGGGGTACACTGAAGCTTTCTTT. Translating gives CASSKGFQGYTEAFF.

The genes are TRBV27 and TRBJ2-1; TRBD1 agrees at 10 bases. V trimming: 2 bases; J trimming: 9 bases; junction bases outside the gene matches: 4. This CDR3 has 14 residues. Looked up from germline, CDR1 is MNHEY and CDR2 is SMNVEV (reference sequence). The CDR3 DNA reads TGTGCCAGCAGTTTAAGGGACAGGGGTATTGAGCAGTTCTTC. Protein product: CASSLRDRGIEQFF.

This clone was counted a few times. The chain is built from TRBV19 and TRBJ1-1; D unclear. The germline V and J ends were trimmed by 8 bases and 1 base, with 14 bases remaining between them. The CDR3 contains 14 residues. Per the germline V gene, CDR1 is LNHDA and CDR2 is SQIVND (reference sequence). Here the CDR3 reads CASLNVGSNTEAFF. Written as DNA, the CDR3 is TGTGCCAGTCTAAACGTGGGTTCGAACACTGAAGCTTTCTTT. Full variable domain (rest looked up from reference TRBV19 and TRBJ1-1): DGGITQSPKYLFRKEGQNVTLSCEQNLNHDAMYWYRQDPGQGLRLIYYSQIVNDFQKGDIAEGYSVSREKKESFPLTVTSAQKNPTAFYLCASLNVGSNTEAFFGQGTRLTVV.

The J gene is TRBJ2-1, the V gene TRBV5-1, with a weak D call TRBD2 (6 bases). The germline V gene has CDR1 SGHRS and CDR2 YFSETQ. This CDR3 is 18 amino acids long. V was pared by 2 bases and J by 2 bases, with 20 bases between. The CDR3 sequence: CASSFGDAGRGPYNEQFF. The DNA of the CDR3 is TGCGCCAGCAGCTTCGGAGATGCGGGGCGGGGCCCCTACAATGAGCAGTTCTTC.